Presented here are 25 T cell receptor beta chains from one specimen sequenced in a study of blood T cell repertoires in COVID-19. Some clones are missing from TCRdb's copy, which holds only in-frame ones; the method was immunoSEQ multiplex PCR. This table has 180,000 or so clones, about 90% appearing once. The sequenced material came from PBMCs or T cells enriched from blood (not recorded which). Source of these receptors: a human donor with acute COVID-19. The donor label of this sample is uncertain.

This chain links TRBV30 with TRBJ2-1, with TRBD1 matching 8 bases. The CDR3 has 11 amino acids. Germline V gives CDR1 GTSNPN, CDR2 SVGIG (reference sequence). Unmatched junction bases numbered 9, after V lost 5 bases and J lost 15 bases. The CDR3, as DNA: TGTGCCTGGTTTTGGACAGGGAGCATGTTCTTC. This codes for CAWFWTGSMFF.

V usage is TRBV10-3 and J usage is TRBJ2-7, with D perhaps matching TRBD2 (5 bases). The CDR3 is 12 amino acids. V was pared by 11 bases and J by 5 bases, with 16 bases between. Germline values: CDR1 ENHRY, CDR2 SYGVKD. CDR3 DNA: TGTGCCTCCGGGGAAGGGAACAACGAGCAGTACTTC. It is translated as CASGEGNNEQYF.

CDR3 region: CASSMGPGRGTQYF. In DNA form, the CDR3 reads TGTGCCAGTAGTATGGGCCCGGGCCGGGGGACCCAGTACTTC. The chain recombines TRBV19 with TRBJ2-5, with a tentative D call TRBD2 (5 bases). The CDR3 runs 14 residues. Germline values: CDR1 LNHDA, CDR2 SQIVND (reference sequence). Deletions cut 3 bases from V and 7 bases from J, with 15 bases between.

A single count supports this clone. The chain recombines TRBV6-5 with TRBJ2-3; 16 nucleotides agree with TRBD2. Germline assignment: CDR1 MNHEY and CDR2 SVGAGI. CDR3 length equals 15 residues. Trimming at V came to 6 bases and at J to 7 bases, leaving 4 bases not matched to a gene. CDR3 protein: CASRPGLAGGNTQYF. CDR3 DNA sequence: TGTGCCAGCAGGCCGGGACTAGCGGGGGGGAATACGCAGTATTTT.

The rearrangement uses TRBV4-1 and TRBJ2-3, with 14 bases that match TRBD2. The CDR3 runs 14 residues. Trimming cost V 1 base and J 9 bases; bases outside gene matches: 0. CDR1 is MGHRA and CDR2 is YSYEKL in the germline V gene. The CDR3 DNA reads as TGCGCCAGCAGCCAAGGACTAGCGGGGGGGACGCAGTATTTT. It codes for CASSQGLAGGTQYF.

The J gene is TRBJ1-1, the V gene TRBV13, with D possibly being TRBD1 (5 bases). CDR3 length: 15 amino acids. Germline loops: CDR1 PRHDT, CDR2 FYEKMQ (reference sequence). Between the trimmed V and J ends, which lost 5 bases and 5 bases, there was a span of 18 bases. The CDR3: CASSEDGRRGTEAFF. CDR3 DNA sequence: TGTGCCAGCAGCGAGGACGGCCGCCGGGGGACTGAAGCTTTCTTT.

This chain links TRBV2 with TRBJ1-2; D gene uncertain. CDR3 length: 16 residues. V dropped 3 bases and J dropped 6 bases, with 20 bases sitting between them. CDR1 is SNHLY, CDR2 FYNNEI, per germline. This CDR3 is CASSDIQRSNPHGYTF. The DNA of the CDR3 is TGTGCCAGCAGTGACATCCAACGGAGCAACCCACATGGCTACACCTTC.

The chain joins TRBV27 to TRBJ1-1; no clear D. Germline lookup yields CDR1 MNHEY and CDR2 SMNVEV (reference sequence). Trimming took 6 bases from V and 2 from J, leaving 10 bases between them. The CDR3 is 13 amino acids. Here the CDR3 DNA reads TGTGCCAGCAGCAAGCTGCCAAACACTGAAGCTTTCTTT. Protein product: CASSKLPNTEAFF.

V and J are TRBV4-1 and TRBJ1-3; D uncertain. The CDR3 is 15 amino acids. V lost 4 bases and J lost 5, with 15 bases in between. Germline V gene data show CDR1 as MGHRA and CDR2 as YSYEKL. The CDR3 is CASSRLEVGRNTIYF. CDR3 sequence (DNA): TGCGCCAGCAGCCGCCTAGAAGTTGGAAGAAACACCATATATTTT.

The CDR3, as DNA: TGTGCCACCACAGGCGAAAACACTGAAGCTTTCTTT. Translated: CATTGENTEAFF. The chain recombines TRBV2 with TRBJ1-1; a possible D gene is TRBD1 (5 bases). Trimming left V 10 bases short and J 2 bases short, with 11 bases between. This CDR3 comprises 12 residues. Germline V gene sequence: CDR1 SNHLY, CDR2 FYNNEI. The entire variable domain, with the rest obtained from reference TRBV2 and TRBJ1-1, is as follows: EPEVTQTPSHQVTQMGQEVILRCVPISNHLYFYWYRQILGQKVEFLVSFYNNEISEKSEIFDDQFSVERPDGSNFTLKIRSTKLEDSAMYFCATTGENTEAFFGQGTRLTVV.

The chain recombines TRBV27 with TRBJ2-3; possibly TRBD1 for D (5 bases). Germline lookup yields CDR1 MNHEY and CDR2 SMNVEV (reference sequence). V was pared by 6 bases and J by 2 bases, with 12 bases between. The CDR3 length is 14 residues. CDR3 sequence (DNA): TGTGCCAGCAGCCACGACAGAGACACAGATACGCAGTATTTT. It is translated as CASSHDRDTDTQYF.

The chain joins TRBV9 to TRBJ2-3; TRBD2 matches 12 bases. Germline values: CDR1 SGDLS, CDR2 YYNGEE. V trimming: 6 bases; J trimming: 6 bases; junction bases outside the gene matches: 5. This CDR3 comprises 14 residues. The CDR3 DNA reads as TGTGCCAGCACCGCTAGCGGGGGGGCCGATACGCAGTATTTT. Translation: CASTASGGADTQYF.

The chain has TRBV5-4 and TRBJ2-3; tentative D call: TRBD1 (5 bases). The CDR3 runs 16 residues. V lost 1 base to trimming and J lost 2 bases, with 14 bases between them. Germline V gene lookup returns CDR1 SGHNT and CDR2 YYREEE (reference sequence). This chain's CDR3 is CASSLSHGADTDTQYF. In nucleotides, the CDR3 is TGTGCCAGCAGCTTGTCTCATGGGGCGGACACAGATACGCAGTATTTT.

V and J are TRBV10-3 and TRBJ2-3; D gene unclear. This CDR3 spans 14 amino acids. Germline lookup yields CDR1 ENHRY and CDR2 SYGVKD. V was shortened by 4 bases and J by 3 bases, with 11 bases between the two germline ends. The CDR3 spells CAISASGSTDTQYF. Written as DNA, the CDR3 is TGTGCCATCAGTGCTAGTGGATCGACAGATACGCAGTATTTT.

The chain has TRBV5-1 and TRBJ1-5, with a tentative D call TRBD1 (5 bases). V was clipped by 4 bases and J by 2 bases, with 7 bases between them. The germline V gene encodes CDR1 SGHRS and CDR2 YFSETQ. This CDR3 region has 13 residues. CDR3 loop: CASSPGGNQPQHF. The CDR3 nucleotides are TGCGCCAGCAGCCCGGGGGGCAATCAGCCCCAGCATTTT.

The genes are TRBV19 and TRBJ1-4; 7 nucleotides line up with TRBD1. Germline lookup yields CDR1 LNHDA and CDR2 SQIVND (reference sequence). The CDR3 has 14 residues. V lost 6 bases, J lost 4 bases, and 5 bases stayed unmatched. CDR3 sequence (DNA): TGTGCCAGTAGGGTGGGACAGAATAATGAAAAACTGTTTTTT. This translates into CASRVGQNNEKLFF.

In this sample, this clone turned up once. The genes are TRBV19 and TRBJ1-5; D remains unclear. From germline, CDR1 is LNHDA and CDR2 SQIVND (reference sequence). There are 15 residues in the CDR3. Trimming left V 3 bases short and J 2 bases short, with 11 bases between. For the CDR3, the DNA is TGTGCCAGTAGTATGGCGTCAGAGGGCAATCAGCCCCAGCATTTT. It translates to CASSMASEGNQPQHF.

The CDR3 here is CASSLELAGLGETQYF. For the CDR3, the DNA is TGCGCCAGCAGCTTGGAGCTAGCGGGGTTAGGGGAGACCCAGTACTTC. V and J are TRBV5-1 and TRBJ2-5; 9 nucleotides line up with TRBD2. The V and J ends lost 0 bases and 5 bases, in that order; junction bases with no gene match: 8. CDR1 is SGHRS and CDR2 is YFSETQ in the germline V gene. This CDR3 has 16 residues.

This chain joins TRBV3-1 (or the pseudogene TRBV3-2) and TRBJ1-2, with a weak D call TRBD1 (6 bases). Germline CDR1 is LGHDT and CDR2 is YNNKEL (reference sequence). This CDR3 is built from 16 residues. The V gene lost 0 bases and the J gene lost 8 bases, with 19 bases spanning the gap. The CDR3 sequence is CASSQEDRLIREGYTF. The CDR3 DNA sequence: TGTGCCAGCAGCCAAGAAGACAGGCTTATTCGGGAAGGCTACACCTTC.

The rearrangement uses TRBV11-3 and TRBJ2-5, with D maybe TRBD1 (6 bases). The V gene's germline CDR1 is SGHNT and CDR2 YENEEA. Trimming shortened V by 1 base and J by 5 bases, and 29 bases separated the two germline ends. This CDR3 contains 20 residues. The CDR3: CASSLVRVRVRGQPKETQYF. The CDR3 nucleotides are TGTGCCAGCAGCTTAGTACGGGTTCGGGTCAGGGGCCAACCGAAGGAGACCCAGTACTTC.

The V and J genes are TRBV6-4 and TRBJ2-3; 9 bases line up with TRBD1. This CDR3 region has 16 residues. The V gene end was trimmed by 5 bases and the J gene end by 3 bases; junction bases not matched to a gene: 9. The germline CDR1 and CDR2 sequences are MRHNA and SNTAGT. The CDR3 nucleotides are TGTGCCAGCAGTCCGGGACAGGGTTGGTCAACAGATACGCAGTATTTT. It codes for CASSPGQGWSTDTQYF.

This chain links TRBV6-5 with TRBJ2-5, with D perhaps TRBD1 (5 bases). CDR1 and CDR2 (germline): MNHEY, SVGAGI. The CDR3 has 13 amino acids. V was clipped by 6 bases and J by 5 bases, with 13 bases between them. CDR3 nucleotide sequence: TGTGCCAGCAGCCGTCAGGGTCACGAGACCCAGTACTTC. This gives the protein CASSRQGHETQYF.

J is TRBJ2-7 and V is TRBV3-1 (or the pseudogene TRBV3-2), with 11 bases identical to TRBD2. V was pared by 4 bases and J by 5 bases, with 4 bases of the junction left unmatched. Germline CDR1 is LGHDT and CDR2 is YNNKEL (reference sequence). The length of the CDR3 is 14 residues. CDR3 sequence (DNA): TGTGCCAGCAGCCCCACTAGCGGGAGCCACGAGCAGTACTTC. Protein: CASSPTSGSHEQYF.

V gene TRBV15 combines with J gene TRBJ1-2, with D possibly being TRBD1 (5 bases). CDR3 length equals 15 residues. Germline V gene sequence: CDR1 LNHNV, CDR2 YYDKDF (reference sequence). Trimming removed 1 base at V and 2 bases at J, with 11 bases between. The CDR3 DNA is TGTGCCACCAGCAGAGGGAAAGGGGTAAACTATGGCTACACCTTC. Residues: CATSRGKGVNYGYTF.

This clone was observed once. Other DNA sequences from this sample encode an identical CDR3 as well. This chain joins TRBV9 and TRBJ2-5; 11 bases fit TRBD2. With V trimmed by 2 bases and J by 5 bases, 5 bases remained unmatched. The germline CDR1 and CDR2 sequences are SGDLS and YYNGEE. The CDR3 has 15 residues. Here the CDR3 reads CASSVSGGAPETQYF. The DNA of the CDR3 is TGTGCCAGCAGCGTTAGCGGGGGGGCTCCTGAGACCCAGTACTTC.